The present T cell receptor beta chain was sequenced within a study of PD-1 blockade in classical Hodgkin lymphoma. Study conclusions and caveats: Complete responders entered with baseline diversity on par with newly diagnosed patients, the results showed. Relapsed/refractory patients reportedly had the lowest baseline TCR diversity, below newly diagnosed patients, who were below healthy donors. Excluded were patients who started nivolumab under 1 year after ASCT, a group that had lower diversity.

In every patient, relapse followed autologous stem cell transplantation, while exposure to brentuximab vedotin differed. This CDR3 has 11 residues. V was clipped by 6 bases and J by 7 bases, with 9 bases between them. Per germline, CDR1 SGHTS and CDR2 YDEGEE. Worth noting for this clone: Its antigen is as yet unknown.

TCRdb keeps only in-frame clones here, not all; method: immunoSEQ multiplex PCR. The sample holds 45,000 to 50,000 clones, around 80% seen once. This TCR derives from a human donor with classical Hodgkin lymphoma. The V and J genes are TRBV5-8 and TRBJ2-3; D not certain. Sequences were derived from peripheral blood mononuclear cells (PBMCs), sampled before the second cycle of nivolumab. Written as DNA, the CDR3 is TGTGCCAGCACCGATAGCTATACGCAGTATTTT. Amino acids: CASTDSYTQYF. The full variable domain, completed using reference TRBV5-8 and TRBJ2-3, is EAGVTQSPTHLIKTRGQQATLRCSPISGHTSVYWYQQALGLGLQFLLWYDEGEERNRGNFPPRFSGRQFPNYSSELNVNALELEDSALYLCASTDSYTQYFGPGTRLTVL.